This T cell receptor (beta chain) was recovered during a study of blood T cell repertoires in COVID-19 (dated by TCRdb to 2020 to 2021). About the study as a whole: Samples from collaborators originated in the United States, Italy and Spain and spanned both the acute and convalescent phases of COVID-19. Subjects who had been exposed to COVID-19, were actively infected with it, or had recovered from it provided the deeply sampled blood TCRbeta repertoires that made up the dataset. The prospective study material was composed of cDNA or gDNA derived from T cells, B-cell-depleted T cells, or PBMCs. The sample metadata nearly always contained a de-identified subject ID, COVID-19 status, age in years and sex. The repertoires were made available in a free public database intended to serve as a resource for research on the immune response to SARS-CoV-2. HLA class I and class II types, where available, came from metadata supplied by the sample provider rather than from assay-based typing. The samples were drawn from two sources: the first 160 participants of the ongoing ImmuneRACE study, and over 1,000 subjects contributed by 6 global collaborators. Broad study findings and their caveats: Clinical and demographic metadata were provided uncurated, with the amount varying by source and participant.

TCRbeta CDR3 regions were amplified from genomic DNA by means of the immunoSEQ Assay, a bias-controlled multiplex PCR. As for how the authors treated the data: The number of nucleated cells in each sample was estimated from the amplification of reference gene primers within the assay. To quantify the absolute abundance of each unique TCRbeta CDR3 rearrangement, sequence reads were collapsed and filtered. For each sample, productive Simpson clonality was calculated by taking the square root of Simpson's diversity index across productive rearrangements. TCRdb re-hosts the immuneACCESS table, in-frame sequences only. Its copies lack some clones; in the studies checked, an unresolved V gene accounts for under half of them, and the cause for the rest is not known. V and J calls and clone size are given by that table; D and trimming were obtained from the DNA. The sample has 45,000 to 65,000 clones on record, 80% to 85% of them singletons. In total, the top ten clones hold roughly a tenth of the sample.

For this clone: There is no known antigen for this receptor. The sample holds no much larger clone one base away, and base qualities are not on file.

One collaborating source in Seattle enrolled patients while the patients were actively infected and followed the patients over time throughout the course of disease. Whole blood was collected in K2EDTA tubes by collaborating institutions according to the institutions' own protocols. For TCRbeta analysis, collaborator samples were shipped as frozen whole blood, as isolated PBMCs, or as DNA extracted from either sample type. Sequenced: peripheral blood. This clonotype was obtained from a man aged 30 to 45 with COVID-19, enrolled during active disease.

The CDR3 has the sequence CSVREAGYNEQFF. The DNA is TGCAGCGTGCGGGAGGCCGGGTACAATGAGCAGTTCTTC. The rearranged chain carries TRBV29-1 and TRBJ2-1; 8 central bases correspond to TRBD2. Trimming leaves V shorter by 6 bases and J shorter by 4 bases, with the junction holding 5 bases beyond the gene matches. Measured from the cysteine to the phenylalanine, the CDR3 is 13 residues long. The CDR3 DNA has 39 bases and is translated from base 1. CDR1 and CDR2, looked up from the germline V gene, are SQVTM and ANQGSEA.